This TCR beta chain was identified in a study of shared clonotypes between healthy human individuals. Overall study context: Researchers assigned three CD4 naive, three CD4 memory, two CD8 naive and one CD8 memory plate to each donor.

Some clones are missing from TCRdb's copy, which holds only in-frame ones; the method was immunoSEQ multiplex PCR. Among over 850,000 clones listed, approximately 78% were seen once. The CDR3 covers 13 residues. CDR1 is SGHRS, CDR2 YFSETQ, per germline. V lost 4 bases and J 5 bases, leaving 10 bases between the germline ends. The source is a young man in good health. Some clones in this sample may be carry-over from other donors' samples. Sequences were obtained from memory CD4+ T cells from PBMCs. Subset described: CD45RA-negative fraction. The chain couples TRBV5-1 to TRBJ1-5; a weak D match, TRBD1 (5 bases). Here the CDR3 DNA reads TGCGCCAGCAGCCGGGGGGAGGATCAGCCCCAGCATTTT. It translates to CASSRGEDQPQHF.